What follows are 32 T cell receptor beta chains derived from one specimen sequenced in a study of response to subunit inactivated influenza vaccine. TCRdb passed the RT-PCR reads through MiXCR, listing each CDR3 protein once. The sample shows approximately 490,000 distinct CDR3 sequences, under 8.5% of them seen only once. The material sequenced was PBMCs from blood, taken around 25 months after vaccination. The origin of the receptors is a man between 45 and 75 years old who received an inactivated influenza vaccine.

This clonotype was seen a handful of times. This chain joins TRBV21-1 and TRBJ1-3. TRBV21-1 is a listed pseudogene. This CDR3 has 13 residues. The CDR3 loop is CASSKGGLNTIYF. The CDR3 nucleotides are TGTGCCAGCAGCAAAGGTGGTTTAAACACCATATATTTT.

This clonotype was counted a few times. One junction end does not reproduce the germline sequence, and a read error may be involved. The V gene is TRBV20-1, the J gene TRBJ1-5, with 9 bases identical to TRBD1. CDR1 is DFQATT, CDR2 SNEGSKA, per germline (reference sequence). The CDR3 loop spans 19 amino acids. In DNA form, the CDR3 reads TGCAGTGCTGGAGAGAGCGGGCGGACAGGGGTAATGAAGAATCAGCCCCAGCATTTT. Its protein product is CSAGESGRTGVMKNQPQHF.

This clonotype has only a few counts. The chain links TRBV5-1 to TRBJ2-2, with 9 positions matching TRBD1. In germline, CDR1 is SGHRS, CDR2 YFSETQ. CDR3 length: 18 residues. Trimming at V came to 0 bases and at J to 2 bases, leaving 8 bases not matched to a gene. CDR3 loop: CASSLGRQGGPNTGELFF. CDR3 DNA: TGCGCCAGCAGCTTGGGACGACAGGGGGGACCAAACACCGGGGAGCTGTTTTTT.

This clonotype turned up a few times. The chain links TRBV7-9 to TRBJ2-4, with a tentative D call TRBD1 (6 bases). Germline V gene data show CDR1 as SEHNR and CDR2 as FQNEAQ (reference sequence). The CDR3 length is 15 residues. Trimming took 5 bases from V and 3 from J, leaving 14 bases between them. CDR3 residues: CASSASQGGKNIQYF. CDR3 coding DNA: TGTGCCAGCAGCGCCTCACAGGGCGGCAAAAACATTCAGTACTTC.

In this sample, this clonotype turned up a few times. The rearrangement joins TRBV12-3 or TRBV12-4 to TRBJ1-4, with 8 nucleotides matching TRBD1. Trimming at V came to 5 bases and at J to 8 bases, leaving 7 bases not matched to a gene. This CDR3 contains 14 residues. CDR3 residues: CASSRQGTVEKLFF. CDR3 coding DNA: TGTGCCAGCAGTCGACAGGGGACGGTCGAAAAACTGTTTTTT.

The V gene is TRBV7-2, the J gene TRBJ2-2; TRBD2 is a possible D gene (6 bases). Deletions cut 5 bases from V and 1 base from J, with 14 bases between. The CDR3 has 16 amino acids. Per the germline V gene, CDR1 is SGHTA and CDR2 is FQGNSA. The DNA of the CDR3 is TGTGCCAGCAGCCGAGAAGCGGGTTTGAACACCGGGGAGCTGTTTTTT. It yields the protein CASSREAGLNTGELFF.

The gene calls are TRBV12-3 or TRBV12-4 and TRBJ2-1; 7 bases match TRBD1. This CDR3 spans 17 amino acids. With 7 bases clipped from V and 4 bases from J, the junction kept 16 bases outside the gene matches. The CDR3 nucleotides read TGTGCCAGCAAGGGCTCGGCCGACAGGGCAGGTTACAATGAGCAGTTCTTC. Its protein product is CASKGSADRAGYNEQFF.

At least ten counts were recorded for this clonotype. J is TRBJ2-3 and V is TRBV10-3, with D perhaps TRBD1 or TRBD2 (6 bases each). V lost 10 bases, J lost 1 base, and 12 bases lay in between. CDR1 and CDR2 (germline): ENHRY, SYGVKD. This CDR3 is built from 13 residues. The CDR3 loop is CATRDTRTDTQYF. The CDR3 coding sequence is TGTGCCACGCGGGACACCCGCACAGATACGCAGTATTTT.

V gene TRBV28 combines with J gene TRBJ2-3; 16 nucleotides align to TRBD2. V gave up 3 bases and J gave up 0 bases; unmatched junction bases: 6. The CDR3 is 19 residues long. CDR1 is MDHEN, CDR2 SYDVKM, per germline. The CDR3 sequence is CASSFTGLAGGRSTDTQYF. The CDR3, as DNA: TGTGCCAGCAGTTTTACGGGACTAGCGGGGGGGCGGAGCACAGATACGCAGTATTTT. The full variable domain, completed using reference TRBV28 and TRBJ2-3, is DVKVTQSSRYLVKRTGEKVFLECVQDMDHENMFWYRQDPGLGLRLIYFSYDVKMKEKGDIPEGYSVSREKKERFSLILESASTNQTSMYLCASSFTGLAGGRSTDTQYFGPGTRLTVL.

This clonotype was counted ten times or more. J is TRBJ1-1 and V is TRBV30; no definite D call. Germline V gene sequence: CDR1 GTSNPN, CDR2 SVGIG (reference sequence). This CDR3 contains 11 residues. V lost 2 bases and J lost 3, with 4 bases in between. The CDR3 here is CAWSLDTEAFF. In DNA, the CDR3 is TGTGCCTGGAGTCTGGACACTGAAGCTTTCTTT.

The chain combines TRBV9 with TRBJ1-2; D is ambiguous. The CDR3 runs 14 residues. Germline lookup yields CDR1 SGDLS and CDR2 YYNGEE. With 4 bases removed from V and 1 base from J, the gap between germline ends came to 11 bases. The CDR3 DNA reads TGTGCCAGCAGCTTAGGACGGGTTAACTATGGCTACACCTTC. As protein: CASSLGRVNYGYTF.

In this sample, this clonotype turned up a few times. The chain is built from TRBV18 and TRBJ2-2; D gene ambiguous. From germline, CDR1 is KGHSH and CDR2 LQKENI. The length of the CDR3 is 16 residues. V shed 2 bases and J shed 5 bases, with 15 bases lying between them. The CDR3 sequence: CASSPARNSGTGELFF. The CDR3 coding sequence is TGTGCCAGCTCACCAGCCCGTAATAGTGGGACCGGGGAGCTGTTTTTT.

This clonotype was seen a few times. V usage is TRBV12-3 or TRBV12-4 and J usage is TRBJ1-3, with unresolved D. Trimming removed 5 bases from V and 0 bases from J, with 5 bases in between. The CDR3 covers 13 residues. The CDR3 sequence: CASSRDSGNTIYF. In nucleotides, the CDR3 is TGTGCCAGCAGTCGTGACTCTGGAAACACCATATATTTT.

This clonotype was picked up a small number of times. The V gene is TRBV4-2, the J gene TRBJ1-2; D ambiguous. The CDR3 totals 14 residues. From germline, CDR1 is LGHNA and CDR2 YNFKEQ. V lost 0 bases and J lost 4, with 9 bases in between. CDR3 nucleotides: TGTGCCAGCAGCCAAGATGGAACGGTCTATGGCTACACCTTC. Translation: CASSQDGTVYGYTF.

This clonotype was observed a few times. The chain uses TRBV20-1 and TRBJ2-3, with a tentative D call TRBD1 (5 bases). Looked up from germline, CDR1 is DFQATT and CDR2 is SNEGSKA (reference sequence). V lost 8 bases, J lost 1 base, and 13 bases lay in between. CDR3 length: 13 amino acids. As DNA, the CDR3 is TGCAGTCAACGGGCACAGGGCACAGATACGCAGTATTTT. This gives the protein CSQRAQGTDTQYF.

Of note for this clonotype: A much bigger clone sits one base away, suggesting this may be a read error. The J gene is TRBJ2-2, the V gene TRBV11-2, with a weak D call TRBD1 (6 bases). Germline V CDR1 and CDR2: SGHAT, FQNNGV. The CDR3 is made up of 15 amino acids. V was pared by 0 bases and J by 9 bases, with 14 bases between. CDR3 nucleotide sequence: TGTGCCAGCAGCTTAGACAGGGGCAGGACCAGGGAGCTGTTTTTT. Protein product: CASSLDRGRTRELFF.

In its sample, this clonotype was seen a few times. The chain is built from TRBV4-2 and TRBJ2-2; the D gene is possibly TRBD2 (6 bases). The CDR3 has 15 residues. Germline CDR1 is LGHNA and CDR2 is YNFKEQ. Trimming shortened V by 8 bases and J by 4 bases, and 17 bases separated the two germline ends. DNA of the CDR3: TGTGCCAGCCGAGAACCGGGAGTCGGCACCGGGGAGCTGTTTTTT. Its protein is CASREPGVGTGELFF.

This clonotype was recorded at least ten times. The V gene is TRBV3-1, the J gene TRBJ2-1; D ambiguous. The CDR3 loop spans 15 amino acids. V lost 4 bases and J 0 bases, leaving 10 bases between the germline ends. Looked up from germline, CDR1 is LGHDT and CDR2 is YNNKEL (reference sequence). The CDR3 loop reads CASSPTVSSYNEQFF. In DNA, the CDR3 is TGTGCCAGCAGCCCTACGGTTAGCTCCTACAATGAGCAGTTCTTC.

This clonotype came up a few times. J is TRBJ1-5 and V is TRBV7-4; 9 nucleotides line up with TRBD1. Germline-derived CDR1 and CDR2 are SGHVT and SQSDAQ. The CDR3 is 19 residues long. V dropped 7 bases and J dropped 4; count of bases not matched to a gene: 20. CDR3 amino acids: CASTTIKGTGIYENQPQHF. The DNA of the CDR3 is TGTGCCAGCACCACGATAAAGGGGACAGGGATATACGAAAATCAGCCCCAGCATTTT.

The sample holds many counts of this clonotype. The chain employs TRBV4-1 and TRBJ2-1; no clear D. Germline CDR1 and CDR2: MGHRA and YSYEKL. V was clipped by 5 bases and J by 0 bases, with 8 bases between them. The CDR3 has 14 residues. The CDR3 sequence is CASSATGSYNEQFF. The CDR3 bases are TGCGCCAGCAGCGCGACGGGCTCCTACAATGAGCAGTTCTTC.

The chain combines TRBV5-1 with TRBJ1-3, with TRBD1 matching 10 bases. With 2 bases clipped from V and 0 bases from J, the junction kept 8 bases outside the gene matches. Germline values: CDR1 SGHRS, CDR2 YFSETQ. This CDR3 is built from 18 residues. The CDR3 DNA sequence: TGCGCCAGCAGCTTACGAACCGGGACAGGGGACTCTGGAAACACCATATATTTT. Translated, it gives CASSLRTGTGDSGNTIYF.

This clonotype came up many times. This chain uses TRBV5-6 with TRBJ2-1; 14 bases are shared with TRBD2. The junction had 8 bases not matched to a gene; V was cut back by 6 bases and J by 0 bases. Germline lookup yields CDR1 SGHDT and CDR2 YYEEEE. The CDR3 runs to 18 residues. This CDR3 is CASTLRTSGGSSYNEQFF. CDR3 nucleotides: TGTGCCAGCACCCTCAGGACTAGCGGGGGGAGCTCCTACAATGAGCAGTTCTTC.

This clonotype was seen ten or more times. J is TRBJ1-2 and V is TRBV3-1, with D perhaps matching TRBD1 (5 bases). The V and J ends lost 4 bases and 12 bases respectively, with 24 bases between them. Germline loops: CDR1 LGHDT, CDR2 YNNKEL (reference sequence). There are 15 residues in the CDR3. This CDR3 reads CASSLNPGGGTVDTF. In DNA form, the CDR3 reads TGTGCCAGCAGCCTAAACCCCGGGGGGGGAACTGTGGACACCTTC.

The chain employs TRBV12-3 or TRBV12-4 and TRBJ2-7; maybe TRBD1 (6 bases). The length of the CDR3 is 12 residues. Trimming left V 6 bases short and J 6 bases short, with 12 bases between. CDR3 bases: TGTGCCAGCAGCCTCGGCAGGGGCGAGCAGTACTTC. Amino acid sequence: CASSLGRGEQYF.

This clonotype was detected ten times or more. The V gene is TRBV7-2, the J gene TRBJ2-2; 9 bases are a match to TRBD2. Germline loops: CDR1 SGHTA, CDR2 FQGNSA. Losses at the gene ends were 7 bases for V and 2 bases for J; bases not matched to a gene: 8. The CDR3 spans 16 residues. Here the CDR3 DNA reads TGTGCCAGCAATCCCCTAGCGGGATATAACACCGGGGAGCTGTTTTTT. Translated: CASNPLAGYNTGELFF.

In its sample, this clonotype was seen many times. The chain combines TRBV3-1 with TRBJ2-3, with D unresolved. The CDR3 is made up of 14 amino acids. Trimming stripped 5 bases from V and 5 bases from J, with 14 bases between. Germline CDR1 LGHDT, CDR2 YNNKEL (reference sequence). CDR3 residues: CASSSFPGGDTQYF. In DNA, the CDR3 is TGTGCCAGCAGCTCGTTCCCTGGCGGAGATACGCAGTATTTT.

This clonotype was counted at least ten times. The chain couples TRBV20-1 to TRBJ2-3, with D perhaps assigned TRBD1 or TRBD2 (5 bases each). The CDR3 sequence is 14 residues long. CDR1 is DFQATT, CDR2 SNEGSKA, per germline (reference sequence). Trimming removed 0 bases from V and 4 bases from J, with 11 bases in between. CDR3 in DNA: TGCAGTGCTAGAGATAGAGGGGTAGCAGATACGCAGTATTTT. It codes for CSARDRGVADTQYF.

In its sample, this clonotype was seen many times. V usage is TRBV5-8 and J usage is TRBJ1-4; 10 bases are shared with TRBD1. The germline V gene encodes CDR1 SGHTS and CDR2 YDEGEE. The CDR3 is 14 amino acids. The V and J ends lost 4 bases and 8 bases, in that order; junction bases with no gene match: 5. The CDR3 nucleotides are TGTGCCAGCAGCGGGGACAGGGGACGAGAAAAACTGTTTTTT. This codes for CASSGDRGREKLFF.

This clonotype was seen a handful of times. The rearrangement joins TRBV7-2 to TRBJ2-3; no reliable D call. This CDR3 is built from 13 residues. Trimming pared 1 base from V and 6 bases from J, leaving 8 bases between. CDR1 and CDR2 from the germline V gene are SGHTA and FQGNSA. CDR3 in DNA: TGTGCCAGCAGCTTAGAATATTTGGATACGCAGTATTTT. Translation gives CASSLEYLDTQYF. The full variable domain, in which reference TRBV7-2 and TRBJ2-3 provide the parts outside the CDR3, is GAGVSQSPSNKVTEKGKDVELRCDPISGHTALYWYRQSLGQGLEFLIYFQGNSAPDKSGLPSDRFSAERTGGSVSTLTIQRTQQEDSAVYLCASSLEYLDTQYFGPGTRLTVL.

The chain uses TRBV3-1 and TRBJ2-3; the D is unclear. Trimming left V 1 base short and J 6 bases short, with 11 bases between. Germline values: CDR1 LGHDT, CDR2 YNNKEL (reference sequence). The CDR3 runs to 14 residues. The CDR3 is CASSQAPSSDTQYF. CDR3 in DNA: TGTGCCAGCAGCCAAGCTCCGTCAAGCGATACGCAGTATTTT.

This clonotype was counted a few times. The rearrangement joins TRBV5-1 to TRBJ2-1; 13 nucleotides align to TRBD2. The CDR3 is 18 amino acids. Germline V gene sequence: CDR1 SGHRS, CDR2 YFSETQ. The V and J ends lost 0 bases and 0 bases, in that order; junction bases with no gene match: 3. CDR3 amino acids: CASSLARTSGGSYNEQFF. Written as DNA, the CDR3 is TGCGCCAGCAGCTTGGCCAGGACTAGCGGGGGCTCCTACAATGAGCAGTTCTTC.

This clonotype has more than one count but fewer than ten. The rearrangement uses TRBV7-9 and TRBJ2-7; no definite D call. Trimming pared 5 bases from V and 2 bases from J, leaving 10 bases between. Germline CDR1 SEHNR, CDR2 FQNEAQ (reference sequence). This CDR3 comprises 13 residues. The CDR3 DNA is TGTGCCAGCAGCCCCCAATCCGCCTACGAGCAGTACTTC. Translation: CASSPQSAYEQYF.